The present T cell receptor (beta chain) was sequenced within a study of shared clonotypes between healthy human individuals (dated by TCRdb to about 2020). In the study overall: A couple of women and a few men aged 18 to 49 years were included in the cohort. For each donor, three plates each were used for CD4 naive and CD4 memory, two plates were used for CD8 naive, and one plate was used for CD8 memory. To increase sequencing depth and limit assay-specific biases, TCR repertoire library preparation and sequencing were carried out by different laboratories using diverse techniques. To estimate repertoire size and how much clonotypes are shared between individuals, the study performed deep sequencing of blood TCR repertoires from roughly five healthy adults. Between about 0.8 and 9 billion PBMCs per donor were obtained by leukapheresis.

For the CD8 naive samples, CD45RO-negative cells were positively selected for CCR7, yielding a CD45RA+CCR7+ population from which TemRA cells were excluded. The donors were healthy, HIV-negative adults who had no recently reported acute infections or vaccinations. Every donor was a Caucasian adult residing in Nashville, Tennessee, USA. Blood was obtained by leukapheresis, after which PBMCs were separated by Ficoll-Histopaque density gradient centrifugation and cryopreserved in liquid nitrogen vapor phase. Analytical flow cytometry was used to check the purity and quantity of each magnetically sorted T cell population. Genomic DNA was isolated from every sorted fraction and measured by UV absorbance on a Nanodrop 2000c. Comments on this clone: Which antigen it targets is not known. Per-base qualities were not stored, and no clone one base away is much larger.

Summary of the overall study and its limitations: When several donors were compared, the shared fraction of clonotypes was about 5.5% for naive CD4, 3.5% to 4% for naive CD8, 2.3% for memory CD4, and under 0.5% for memory CD8. The genetic and exposure-history diversity represented was limited by the small number of donors. Based on pairwise subsampling, the degree of clonotype sharing among donors was expected to be affected by sequencing depth. Naive subsets generally had larger estimated clonotype richness than memory subsets did. Incomplete sequencing was indicated by rarefaction of sorted-subset datasets, despite the large sequencing depth. Clonotypes shared by all four sorted-subset donors showed higher generation probabilities than non-shared clonotypes. Sampling was restricted to blood, and TCR repertoires in tissues likely differ from the TCR repertoires found in blood.

CDR1 KGHSH and CDR2 LQKENI are derived from the germline V gene. The CDR3 runs 17 residues from the cysteine to the phenylalanine. CDR3 DNA is the only sequence kept; it has 51 bases, read in frame from the first base. V loses 2 bases of germline sequence and J loses 2 bases, and the interval between the two ends is 17 bases. Using the deep immunoSEQ assay, multiplex PCR amplified TCR CDR3 regions from genomic DNA. Genomic DNA extracted from each cell subset was distributed evenly over all wells of several immunoSEQ 96-well plates, and each plate served as one replicate. For sorted subsets, 200 ng of genomic DNA, equivalent to 30,000 or so T cell genomes, went into each replicate PCR. Purified libraries were quantified with a Qubit 3.0 fluorometer, sized on a Bioanalyzer 2100, and re-quantified with the KAPA Library Quantification kit. A separate single-read 150-cycle Illumina NextSeq 550 flow cell was used to sequence each immunoSEQ 96-well plate. Processing in the source paper ran as follows. The immunoSEQ output contained only junctional sequences without quality scores, so filtering could not match that applied to full-length reads. Sequences were annotated with PyIR, a Python wrapper for IgBLAST v1.9, using IMGT germline references to assign V/J genes and CDR3. Reads with weak V/J assignments (E-value above 1e-6), missing CDR3, stop codons, out-of-frame junctions, or ambiguous translated residues were removed. V3J clonotypes were defined as sequences sharing an identical inferred V gene, J gene, and CDR3 amino acid sequence. To compute the percentage overlap between repertoires, the number of shared unique clonotypes was divided by the size of the smaller repertoire. Richness of each repertoire was evaluated using RTK rarefaction, the Chao1 estimator, and Recon v2.1 estimates of unobserved clonotypes. OLGA was used to compute generation probabilities for all TCRbeta clonotypes that the gDNA method yielded from four donors. TCRdb carries this immuneACCESS record with in-frame sequences only. Its versions omit some clonotypes, under half of them owing to an unresolved V gene in the studies checked, with the rest unexplained. Clone size and V and J calls were adopted from that table, with D and trimming inferred from the DNA. The sample profile shows about 2.1 million clones; over 85% of them were found once. Less than 2% of the sample belongs to the ten largest clones.

The sequencing sample was made of naive CD8+ T cells from PBMCs. The meaning of the sample's cell subset or site label: CD45RA+CCR7+. The TCR sequence derives from a man younger than 35 in good health. Some clones in this sample may be carry-over from other donors' samples. The chain is made from TRBV18 and TRBJ2-3; the D gene is perhaps TRBD2, on 5 matching bases. The CDR3 protein: CASSPFRSGFDTDTQYF. In nucleotides, the sequence is TGTGCCAGCTCACCATTTAGGTCGGGGTTTGACACAGATACGCAGTATTTT.